This record concerns one T cell receptor (beta chain) sequence. Its antigen is still unknown. Trimming removed 5 bases from V and 14 bases from J; junction bases left unmatched: 19. This CDR3 contains 16 residues. Looked up from germline, CDR1 is SGHTA and CDR2 is FQGNSA. The data derive from a study of beta chain features in type 1 diabetes. Whole-study context: Across all samples, 100 million to 130 million sorted cells were examined.

cDNA synthesis used the whole RNA isolate, giving expressed TCRB sequences. Sequenced by immunoSEQ multiplex PCR; TCRdb stores in-frame clones only, minus some. This table has fewer than 900,000 clones, 15% to 20% appearing once. Sorted populations all exceeded 95% purity. Study-level findings and limits: Shorter TCRB CDR3s, moderately but significantly so, were found in Type 1 diabetes patients in all four CD4+ subsets. The study found fewer insertions and more deletions at VDJ junctions in type 1 diabetes patients.

The rearrangement links TRBV7-2 to TRBJ2-3; 10 bases are a match to TRBD2. The source of this sequence is a woman between 18 and 29 years old in good health. Material: naive CD4+ T cells from blood. CDR3 sequence (DNA): TGTGCCAGCAGCCCCCCGGGGGTAGCGGGAGGTCGAGGGTTGTATTTT. Translating it yields CASSPPGVAGGRGLYF. Drawing the rest from reference TRBV7-2 and TRBJ2-3, the complete variable domain is GAGVSQSPSNKVTEKGKDVELRCDPISGHTALYWYRQSLGQGLEFLIYFQGNSAPDKSGLPSDRFSAERTGGSVSTLTIQRTQQEDSAVYLCASSPPGVAGGRGLYFGPGTRLTVL.